This TCR beta chain was captured by sequencing in a study of CD8 T cells in Susac syndrome. Germline V CDR1 and CDR2: LNHDA, SQIVND (reference sequence). Between the trimmed V and J ends, which lost 6 bases and 7 bases, there was a span of 13 bases. This CDR3 contains 12 residues. Negative isolation was used for CD8+ and CD4+ T cells and FACS enrichment for TEMRA cells. The RNA, about 0.45 to 1 ug, was put through reverse transcription using random hexamers. Amplification of TCR beta CDR3 was carried out by immunoSEQ multiplex PCR, which covered 54 Vbeta and 13 Jbeta segments. MiXCR, applied by TCRdb to the immunoSEQ multiplex PCR reads, yields one record per CDR3 protein. The repertoire includes approximately 190,000 distinct CDR3 sequences, approximately 93% of them detected once, and about 0.1% sits in the top ten.

The rearrangement links TRBV19 to TRBJ2-7, with D possibly matching TRBD2 (6 bases). This sequence originates from a human donor in good health. Input material: CD4+ T cells from PBMCs. This chain's CDR3 is CASRESRGEQYF. DNA for the CDR3: TGTGCCAGTAGGGAGTCACGGGGGGAGCAGTACTTC.